This T cell receptor beta chain was recorded in a study of blood T cell repertoires in COVID-19. On the study more broadly: PBMCs, B-cell-depleted T cells, or T cells provided the cDNA or gDNA that made up the material.

Profiled with immunoSEQ multiplex PCR; TCRdb holds only in-frame clones, not every one. The table lists some 360,000 clones, approximately 91% of them singletons, with 0.85% to 1.3% in the top ten. This clone was counted a single time. Germline-derived CDR1 and CDR2 are LNHDA and SQIVND (reference sequence). Deletions cut 3 bases from V and 4 bases from J, with 9 bases between. The CDR3 spans 14 residues. The clonotype comes from a woman aged 25 to 39 who had been exposed to COVID-19. Sequenced sample: PBMCs or T cells enriched from blood (not recorded which). The V and J genes are TRBV19 and TRBJ1-4; tentatively, D is TRBD1 (6 bases). The CDR3 reads CASSISRGNEKLFF. CDR3 DNA: TGTGCCAGTAGTATTTCCAGGGGTAATGAAAAACTGTTTTTT.